What follows are 20 T cell receptor beta chains derived from one specimen sequenced in a study of blood T cell repertoires in COVID-19. Libraries were prepared by immunoSEQ multiplex PCR; TCRdb keeps only in-frame clonotypes and omits some of them. The sample lists roughly 100,000 clones, over 70% occurring once. The specimen sequenced was peripheral blood. These receptors were collected from a human donor in a cohort sampled during active or convalescent COVID-19.

Only one count was recorded for this clone. The chain carries TRBV11-2 and TRBJ1-2; D gene ambiguous. CDR3 length: 13 amino acids. Trimming took off 1 base at V and 5 bases at J, with 8 bases between the two ends. Germline V lookup: CDR1 SGHAT, CDR2 FQNNGV. The CDR3 nucleotides are TGTGCCAGCAGCTTAGCCTTGGAGTATGGCTACACCTTC. Its protein is CASSLALEYGYTF.

Notes on this clone: Other DNA sequences in the same sample also yield this CDR3. The rearrangement uses TRBV19 and TRBJ1-2, with D perhaps matching TRBD1 (6 bases). CDR3 length: 12 residues. V was pared by 3 bases and J by 8 bases, with 10 bases between. Germline loops: CDR1 LNHDA, CDR2 SQIVND (reference sequence). CDR3 amino acids: CASSMGARGYTF. CDR3 nucleotide sequence: TGTGCCAGTAGTATGGGGGCGCGAGGCTACACCTTC.

The V call is TRBV19, the J call TRBJ1-6, with D unresolved. The V and J ends lost 6 bases and 2 bases respectively, with 11 bases between them. The CDR3 is made up of 15 amino acids. CDR1 is LNHDA, CDR2 SQIVND, per germline (reference sequence). The CDR3 reads CASSETRTYNSPLHF. For the CDR3, the DNA is TGTGCCAGTAGCGAAACACGTACCTATAATTCACCCCTCCACTTT. Combining the CDR3 with reference TRBV19 and TRBJ1-6 gives the whole variable domain DGGITQSPKYLFRKEGQNVTLSCEQNLNHDAMYWYRQDPGQGLRLIYYSQIVNDFQKGDIAEGYSVSREKKESFPLTVTSAQKNPTAFYLCASSETRTYNSPLHFGNGTRLTVT.

CDR3 sequence: CASSERAGRDTQYF. DNA for the CDR3: TGCGCCAGCAGTGAGAGGGCAGGGCGGGATACGCAGTATTTT. This chain links TRBV10-1 with TRBJ2-3; weak D call: TRBD1 (5 bases). CDR1 and CDR2 (germline): WNHNN, SYGVQD (reference sequence). CDR3 length equals 14 residues. The V end lost 2 bases, the J end lost 6 bases, and 12 bases lay between the germline ends.

The chain couples TRBV6-5 to TRBJ1-2; 7 bases line up with TRBD1. CDR3 length equals 14 residues. Looked up from germline, CDR1 is MNHEY and CDR2 is SVGAGI. Trimming cost V 7 bases and J 4 bases; bases outside gene matches: 9. The CDR3 is CASTQLGTVYGYTF. CDR3 DNA sequence: TGTGCCAGCACCCAATTGGGGACAGTCTATGGCTACACCTTC.

This chain connects TRBV7-8 to TRBJ2-5; 9 bases map to TRBD2. Germline V gives CDR1 SGHVS, CDR2 FQNEAQ. Trimming cost V 10 bases and J 5 bases; bases outside gene matches: 11. The CDR3 sequence is 14 residues long. This CDR3 reads CATGGSSGVETQYF. The CDR3, as DNA: TGTGCCACGGGGGGGTCTAGCGGGGTGGAGACCCAGTACTTC. The full variable domain, its missing parts supplied by reference TRBV7-8 and TRBJ2-5, is GAGVSQSPRYKVAKRGQDVALRCDPISGHVSLFWYQQALGQGPEFLTYFQNEAQLDKSGLPSDRFFAERPEGSVSTLKIQRTQQEDSAVYLCATGGSSGVETQYFGPGTRLLVL.

This clone was counted a single time. V and J are TRBV24-1 and TRBJ1-5, with D hard to call. Germline lookup yields CDR1 KGHDR and CDR2 SFDVKD. Trimming stripped 7 bases from V and 6 bases from J, with 24 bases between. The CDR3 length is 17 residues. The CDR3 loop reads CATSTPRRQRGTQPQHF. CDR3 nucleotide sequence: TGTGCCACCAGCACTCCAAGGCGGCAAAGAGGTACTCAGCCCCAGCATTTT.

The CDR3: CASSQDSKRETQYF. CDR3 nucleotide sequence: TGTGCCAGCAGCCAGGACAGCAAGAGGGAGACCCAGTACTTC. The chain links TRBV3-1 (or the pseudogene TRBV3-2) to TRBJ2-5; perhaps TRBD1 as D (6 bases). CDR3 length: 14 residues. Germline V CDR1 and CDR2: LGHDT, YNNKEL (reference sequence). The V and J ends lost 3 bases and 5 bases respectively, with 13 bases between them.

This clone was picked up one time. CDR3: CASSFLRLMNTEAFF. DNA of the CDR3: TGTGCCAGCAGTTTTTTGAGATTGATGAACACTGAAGCTTTCTTT. The chain links TRBV28 to TRBJ1-1; no clear D. Trimming took off 3 bases at V and 0 bases at J, with 11 bases between the two ends. Germline V lookup: CDR1 MDHEN, CDR2 SYDVKM. This CDR3 spans 15 amino acids.

The gene calls are TRBV6-5 and TRBJ1-5; D is perhaps TRBD1 (6 bases). The V gene's germline CDR1 is MNHEY and CDR2 SVGAGI. The V and J ends lost 6 bases and 6 bases respectively, with 12 bases between them. This CDR3 is built from 13 residues. CDR3 coding DNA: TGTGCCAGCAGGGCAGGGGTCAGTCAGCCCCAGCATTTT. As protein: CASRAGVSQPQHF.

V gene TRBV11-3 combines with J gene TRBJ2-5; TRBD2 aligns across 8 bases. V lost 3 bases and J lost 5; bases outside the gene matches: 8. Germline V CDR1 and CDR2: SGHNT, YENEEA. This CDR3 has 15 amino acids. The CDR3 bases are TGTGCCAGCAGCTTTCCGTTCGGGGGGGATGAGACCCAGTACTTC. Protein sequence: CASSFPFGGDETQYF.

The chain employs TRBV7-3 and TRBJ2-1; D is uncertain. The V end was cut by 5 bases, the J end by 8 bases, with 13 bases between. This CDR3 is 13 amino acids long. Germline CDR1 is SGHTA and CDR2 is FQGTGA. Here the CDR3 reads CASSPTRIDEQFF. CDR3 DNA sequence: TGTGCCAGCAGCCCCACAAGAATCGATGAGCAGTTCTTC.

J is TRBJ1-1 and V is TRBV5-1; 8 bases map to TRBD1. In germline, CDR1 is SGHRS, CDR2 YFSETQ. V trimming: 2 bases; J trimming: 2 bases; junction bases outside the gene matches: 5. The CDR3 extends over 15 amino acids. The CDR3 region has the DNA TGCGCCAGCAGCTTACCAGGACAGGGCAACACTGAAGCTTTCTTT. As protein: CASSLPGQGNTEAFF.

V and J are TRBV7-2 and TRBJ2-1, with D unresolved. The germline V gene has CDR1 SGHTA and CDR2 FQGNSA. Deletions cut 3 bases from V and 4 bases from J, with 10 bases between. CDR3 size: 14 residues. In DNA form, the CDR3 reads TGTGCCAGCAGCTTGGGTACAGCATACAATGAGCAGTTCTTC. Translated, it gives CASSLGTAYNEQFF.

This sequence joins TRBV6-1 and TRBJ1-5; D is uncertain. The length of the CDR3 is 17 residues. In germline, CDR1 is MNHNS, CDR2 SASEGT. V was cut by 4 bases and J by 2 bases, with 18 bases left in between. The CDR3 sequence is CASSAVSMIHGNQPQHF. CDR3 in DNA: TGTGCCAGCAGTGCGGTATCAATGATTCATGGCAATCAGCCCCAGCATTTT.

The rearrangement links TRBV7-6 to TRBJ2-2; perhaps TRBD1 as D (6 bases). Germline V gene lookup returns CDR1 SGHVS and CDR2 FNYEAQ. The CDR3 length is 17 residues. Trimming removed 4 bases from V and 4 bases from J, with 19 bases in between. CDR3 loop: CASSSSRTGSGTGELFF. CDR3 DNA sequence: TGTGCCAGCAGCTCGTCGAGAACAGGGTCAGGCACCGGGGAGCTGTTTTTT.

The chain employs TRBV6-5 and TRBJ2-1, with a possible D match to TRBD1 (6 bases). CDR1 is MNHEY and CDR2 is SVGAGI in the germline V gene. With 6 bases removed from V and 9 bases from J, the gap between germline ends came to 15 bases. There are 13 residues in the CDR3. CDR3 region: CASRLTGYGEQFF. The DNA of the CDR3 is TGTGCCAGCAGGTTAACAGGGTACGGTGAGCAGTTCTTC.

The chain joins TRBV24-1 to TRBJ2-7; D is possibly TRBD1 (5 bases). The length of the CDR3 is 14 residues. In germline, CDR1 is KGHDR, CDR2 SFDVKD. V lost 7 bases and J 3 bases, leaving 15 bases between the germline ends. As DNA, the CDR3 is TGTGCCACCAGCGATGCTGACAGAGGCTACGAGCAGTACTTC. It specifies CATSDADRGYEQYF.

The chain carries TRBV7-5 and TRBJ1-5; no check of the table's D call, TRBD1, against the DNA was made. TRBV7-5 is marked as a pseudogene. CDR3 length: 13 amino acids. CDR3 bases: TGTGTCAGAAGGGGACAAATACGCGGGCCCCAGCATTTT. The encoded protein is CVRRGQIRGPQHF.

The chain recombines TRBV10-1 with TRBJ2-1; TRBD1 agrees at 10 bases. The germline V gene encodes CDR1 WNHNN and CDR2 SYGVQD (reference sequence). The CDR3 loop spans 14 amino acids. V shed 6 bases, J shed 6 bases, and the junction held 5 bases outside the gene matches. The CDR3 DNA follows: TGCGCCAGCAGGAGGGGGACAGGGGTCAATGAGCAGTTCTTC. Translated, it gives CASRRGTGVNEQFF.